The 21 T cell receptor beta chains below come from one sample, sequenced in a study of T cells after yellow fever vaccination. TCRdb re-derived calls from the 5' RACE reads in MiXCR, one entry per CDR3 protein. The sample carries hundreds of thousands of distinct CDR3 sequences, 17% recorded once. The sample was PBMCs, taken around 5 days after the first yellow fever vaccination. Receptors originate from a man aged 18 to 29 who received the YFV17D yellow fever vaccine.

The table lists this clonotype with a few counts. CDR3 residues: CASSYLRGLAGGADTQYF. The CDR3 DNA reads as TGTGCCAGCAGTTACTTACGCGGACTAGCGGGGGGGGCAGATACGCAGTATTTT. The chain employs TRBV6-5 and TRBJ2-3; 15 bases fit TRBD2. This CDR3 is 18 amino acids long. V dropped 1 base and J dropped 4; count of bases not matched to a gene: 6. The germline CDR1 and CDR2 sequences are MNHEY and SVGAGI.

The chain couples TRBV19 to TRBJ2-3; D possibly corresponds to TRBD2 (5 bases). This CDR3 spans 17 amino acids. Trimming removed 5 bases at V and 3 bases at J, with 21 bases between. The germline V gene encodes CDR1 LNHDA and CDR2 SQIVND (reference sequence). The DNA for the CDR3 is TGTGCCAGTAGTCTTTATGGAGCGAGCGGAGCTACAGATACGCAGTATTTT. Translation gives CASSLYGASGATDTQYF. The full variable domain, its missing parts supplied by reference TRBV19 and TRBJ2-3, is DGGITQSPKYLFRKEGQNVTLSCEQNLNHDAMYWYRQDPGQGLRLIYYSQIVNDFQKGDIAEGYSVSREKKESFPLTVTSAQKNPTAFYLCASSLYGASGATDTQYFGPGTRLTVL.

CDR3 DNA sequence: TGTGCCAGCAGTGCCAGCGTTGAGGAGACCCAGTACTTC. Translated: CASSASVEETQYF. The V gene is TRBV2, the J gene TRBJ2-5, with D unclear. V was pared by 4 bases and J by 5 bases, with 11 bases between. Germline lookup yields CDR1 SNHLY and CDR2 FYNNEI. The CDR3 consists of 13 residues.

The gene calls are TRBV12-3 or TRBV12-4 and TRBJ2-7, with D perhaps assigned TRBD1 or TRBD2 (5 bases each). Trimming stripped 6 bases from V and 6 bases from J, with 12 bases between. The CDR3 spans 12 residues. For the CDR3, the DNA is TGTGCCAGCAGCGCCGGGACGGCCGAGCAGTACGTC. It specifies CASSAGTAEQYV.

This clonotype was picked up a small number of times. This rearrangement joins TRBV5-1 to TRBJ2-3, with TRBD1 matching over 11 bases. Per the germline V gene, CDR1 is SGHRS and CDR2 is YFSETQ. The CDR3 covers 15 residues. The ends lost 4 bases at V and 6 bases at J; junction bases unmatched: 7. The CDR3 DNA reads as TGCGCCAGCAGCACAGGACAGGGGGCGCAGGATACGCAGTATTTT. This codes for CASSTGQGAQDTQYF.

Ten or more counts support this clonotype. The V call is TRBV5-1, the J call TRBJ2-1; D not certain. The CDR3 consists of 15 residues. V lost 0 bases, J lost 7 bases, and 14 bases lay in between. Germline values: CDR1 SGHRS, CDR2 YFSETQ. The CDR3 DNA is TGCGCCAGCAGCTTGGCAGTTTCTCGAGGTAATGAGCAGTTCTTC. Residues: CASSLAVSRGNEQFF.

The chain is built from TRBV7-2 and TRBJ1-2; 12 bases align to TRBD1. Germline trimming cut 5 bases from V and 8 bases from J; bases unmatched to any gene: 12. CDR1 and CDR2 from the germline V gene are SGHTA and FQGNSA. There are 16 residues in the CDR3. The CDR3 sequence: CASSPGTGGARRGYTF. Here the CDR3 DNA reads TGTGCCAGCAGCCCCGGGACAGGGGGCGCCCGTAGGGGCTACACCTTC.

This clonotype was seen more than once but under ten times. This chain joins TRBV7-2 and TRBJ2-7, with 8 bases fitting TRBD2. Per the germline V gene, CDR1 is SGHTA and CDR2 is FQGNSA. The CDR3 is made up of 15 amino acids. V lost 1 base and J lost 3; bases outside the gene matches: 5. The CDR3 loop reads CASSLGRGVHYEQYV. The CDR3 coding sequence is TGTGCCAGCAGCTTAGGGCGGGGGGTTCACTACGAGCAGTACGTC.

This clonotype has a handful of counts. The CDR3 loop is CSATRGLYEKLFF. DNA of the CDR3: TGCAGTGCTACCAGGGGGCTGTATGAAAAACTGTTTTTT. The V call is TRBV20-1, the J call TRBJ1-4, with 8 bases matching TRBD1. V was pared by 4 bases and J by 6 bases, with 4 bases of the junction left unmatched. CDR3 length: 13 amino acids. Germline CDR1 DFQATT, CDR2 SNEGSKA (reference sequence).

This clonotype was detected a few times. The chain has TRBV30 and TRBJ2-2; D could derive from TRBD1 or TRBD2 (7 bases each). Germline assignment: CDR1 GTSNPN and CDR2 SVGIG (reference sequence). The CDR3 consists of 14 residues. Trimming shortened V by 6 bases and J by 4 bases, and 15 bases separated the two germline ends. The DNA for the CDR3 is TGTGCCTGTCAGGGGGGCGGGGGCACCGGGGAGCTGTTTTTT. This sequence encodes CACQGGGGTGELFF.

This clonotype was recorded a few times. The chain combines TRBV12-3 or TRBV12-4 with TRBJ2-1, with D possibly being TRBD1 (5 bases). CDR3 length equals 14 residues. Trimming pared 3 bases from V and 4 bases from J, leaving 10 bases between. The CDR3 bases are TGTGCCAGCAGTTTCAGGGCGCTTTACAATGAGCAGTTCTTC. Its protein is CASSFRALYNEQFF.

The V gene is TRBV7-2, the J gene TRBJ2-7; tentative D call: TRBD1 (6 bases). Per the germline V gene, CDR1 is SGHTA and CDR2 is FQGNSA. The CDR3 runs 15 residues. Trimming pared 2 bases from V and 3 bases from J, leaving 14 bases between. CDR3 sequence reads: CASSLQGTRSYEQYF. CDR3 coding DNA: TGTGCCAGCAGCTTACAGGGGACGCGAAGCTACGAGCAGTACTTC. Full variable domain (remainder filled in from reference TRBV7-2 and TRBJ2-7): GAGVSQSPSNKVTEKGKDVELRCDPISGHTALYWYRQSLGQGLEFLIYFQGNSAPDKSGLPSDRFSAERTGGSVSTLTIQRTQQEDSAVYLCASSLQGTRSYEQYFGPGTRLTVT.

This clonotype came up many times. This chain joins TRBV6-5 and TRBJ1-1, with D perhaps matching TRBD1 (5 bases). V was trimmed by 6 bases and J by 6 bases, leaving 14 bases between them. This CDR3 has 13 amino acids. The germline gives CDR1 MNHEY, CDR2 SVGAGI. CDR3 bases: TGTGCCAGCAGGTTTCCAGGGATGTCTGAAGCTTTCTTT. It encodes CASRFPGMSEAFF.

The gene calls are TRBV19 and TRBJ2-7; no firm D call. V was pared by 1 base and J by 2 bases, with 9 bases between. Germline assignment: CDR1 LNHDA and CDR2 SQIVND (reference sequence). This CDR3 is built from 14 residues. In DNA, the CDR3 is TGTGCCAGTAGTATAGTAGGCGGAACCTACGAGCAGTACTTC. The encoded protein is CASSIVGGTYEQYF.

This clonotype was detected only a few times. This chain links TRBV18 with TRBJ2-7, with 8 bases aligning to TRBD2. This CDR3 is 13 amino acids long. Germline values: CDR1 KGHSH, CDR2 LQKENI. V was pared by 4 bases and J by 5 bases, with 4 bases of the junction left unmatched. The CDR3 sequence is CASSQSAGDEQYF. The CDR3 bases are TGTGCCAGCTCACAATCAGCGGGGGACGAGCAGTACTTC.

There are many counts of this clonotype. The rearrangement joins TRBV12-3 or TRBV12-4 to TRBJ2-2; D tentatively fits TRBD1 or TRBD2 (5 bases each). V was trimmed by 7 bases and J by 4 bases, leaving 22 bases between them. This CDR3 is built from 17 residues. The chain's CDR3 is CASTLLHGADSTGELFF. DNA of the CDR3: TGTGCCAGCACTCTCCTCCACGGGGCAGATTCCACCGGGGAGCTGTTTTTT.

The table lists this clonotype with a few counts. The V gene is TRBV20-1, the J gene TRBJ1-5, with TRBD1 as a possible D gene (6 bases). Germline CDR1 and CDR2: DFQATT and SNEGSKA (reference sequence). This CDR3 has 14 residues. Trimming shortened V by 6 bases and J by 3 bases, and 15 bases separated the two germline ends. The CDR3 spells CSAFRTDNNQPQHF. CDR3 coding DNA: TGCAGTGCATTTAGGACAGACAACAATCAGCCCCAGCATTTT.

This clonotype turned up a few times. This sequence joins TRBV4-1 and TRBJ1-5; D uncertain. Germline assignment: CDR1 MGHRA and CDR2 YSYEKL. V shed 4 bases and J shed 0 bases, with 16 bases lying between them. The CDR3 has 17 residues. Written as DNA, the CDR3 is TGCGCCAGCAGCCGTCTCATTGCGGGGATTAGCAATCAGCCCCAGCATTTT. This sequence encodes CASSRLIAGISNQPQHF.

Many counts were recorded for this clonotype. This chain joins TRBV28 and TRBJ1-3; possibly TRBD1 for D (5 bases). V shed 5 bases and J shed 2 bases, with 19 bases lying between them. The germline V gene encodes CDR1 MDHEN and CDR2 SYDVKM. There are 17 residues in the CDR3. The DNA for the CDR3 is TGTGCCAGCAGTCCCCGCTTCTATCAAGGGGCTGGAAACACCATATATTTT. Encoded protein: CASSPRFYQGAGNTIYF.

This clonotype was seen only a few times. This rearrangement joins TRBV12-3 or TRBV12-4 to TRBJ2-5; D is unclear. This CDR3 region has 13 residues. V was pared by 2 bases and J by 2 bases, with 6 bases between. The CDR3 spells CASSLLYQETQYF. DNA of the CDR3: TGTGCCAGCAGTTTACTATATCAAGAGACCCAGTACTTC.

This clonotype came up a few times. The gene calls are TRBV4-2 and TRBJ2-7; 9 bases fit TRBD2. Per germline, CDR1 LGHNA and CDR2 YNFKEQ. V shed 2 bases and J 3 bases; nucleotides not matched to a gene: 2. This CDR3 spans 14 amino acids. Written as DNA, the CDR3 is TGTGCCAGCAGCCAACCAGCGGGGGGCTACGAGCAGTACTTC. It is translated as CASSQPAGGYEQYF.